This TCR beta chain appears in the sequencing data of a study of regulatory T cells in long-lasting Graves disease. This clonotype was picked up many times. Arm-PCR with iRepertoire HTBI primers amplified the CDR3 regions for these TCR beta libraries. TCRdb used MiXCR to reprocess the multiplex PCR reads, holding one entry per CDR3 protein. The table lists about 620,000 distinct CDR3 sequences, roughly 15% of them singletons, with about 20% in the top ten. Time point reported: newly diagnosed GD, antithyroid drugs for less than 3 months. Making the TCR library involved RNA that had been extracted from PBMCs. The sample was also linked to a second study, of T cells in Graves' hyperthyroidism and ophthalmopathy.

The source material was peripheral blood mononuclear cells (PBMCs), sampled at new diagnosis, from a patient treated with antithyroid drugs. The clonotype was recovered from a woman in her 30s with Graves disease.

CDR3: CASSLGGATYNEQFF. In DNA, the CDR3 is TGTGCCAGCAGCTTAGGCGGGGCGACCTACAATGAGCAGTTCTTC. The rearrangement joins TRBV7-6 to TRBJ2-1; D is perhaps TRBD2 (6 bases). Germline V gene lookup returns CDR1 SGHVS and CDR2 FNYEAQ. Trimming took off 1 base at V and 2 bases at J, with 9 bases between the two ends. CDR3 size: 15 residues.